This T cell receptor (beta chain) was retrieved from a study of cytomegalovirus exposure and HLA in healthy donors. Study-wide results and caveats: As a later analysis showed, a missense DCLRE1C variant was linked to trimming of TCR beta V- and J-genes. Prediction of most subjects' HLA-A and HLA-B alleles by TCR beta sequences was reportedly accurate.

The PCR made use of 60 Vbeta and 13 Jbeta primers. Sequenced by immunoSEQ multiplex PCR; TCRdb stores in-frame clones only, minus some. The sample lists around 150,000 clones, approximately 85% occurring once. Germline assignment: CDR1 SGHTA and CDR2 FQGNSA. V lost 2 bases, J lost 9 bases, and 8 bases stayed unmatched. The CDR3 is 16 amino acids. Notes on this clone: Its target is not known.

V and J are TRBV7-2 and TRBJ2-1; 12 nucleotides match TRBD2. The receptor was derived from a man aged 18 to 30 in good health and CMV-seropositive. Sample: PBMCs. The chain's CDR3 is CASSLSTTSGGTEQFF. DNA for the CDR3: TGTGCCAGCAGCTTATCCACAACTAGCGGGGGGACTGAGCAGTTCTTC. Together with reference TRBV7-2 and TRBJ2-1, the CDR3 gives the full variable domain: GAGVSQSPSNKVTEKGKDVELRCDPISGHTALYWYRQSLGQGLEFLIYFQGNSAPDKSGLPSDRFSAERTGGSVSTLTIQRTQQEDSAVYLCASSLSTTSGGTEQFFGPGTRLTVL.